The source of this T cell receptor beta chain is a study of preoperative IRX-2 immunotherapy in early breast cancer. Indicated treatment: preoperative locoregional IRX-2 cytokine immunotherapy. Samples came from a phase Ib trial of preoperative locoregional IRX-2 cytokine immunotherapy. The V and J ends lost 2 bases and 2 bases respectively, with 4 bases between them. The CDR3 spans 13 residues. From germline, CDR1 is KGHSH and CDR2 LQKENI. The protocol was immunoSEQ multiplex PCR, while the TCRdb copy is restricted to in-frame clones and leaves out a portion. The top ten hold over 1.3% of the sample, which has 35,000 to 40,000 clones, roughly four fifths seen once. With respect to this clone: In the same sample, other DNA sequences code for this CDR3.

This chain connects TRBV18 to TRBJ1-3, with D uncertain. The sample here was lymph node tissue, taken after IRX-2 immunotherapy. This TCR came from a human donor with breast cancer. The CDR3 here is CASSPGAGNTIYF. The CDR3 coding sequence is TGTGCCAGCTCACCAGGGGCTGGAAACACCATATATTTT.